A single sample is the source of the 21 T cell receptor beta chains below, sequenced in a study of T cell responses to AZD1222 COVID-19 vaccine. Clones were sequenced by immunoSEQ multiplex PCR, and TCRdb holds only the in-frame ones, with some missing. This table holds some 150,000 clones, approximately 88% found once. Sequences were derived from peripheral blood, sampled on day 0 of AZD1222 vaccination. The receptor source for this set is an adult in good health.

This sequence joins TRBV28 and TRBJ1-6; D not resolved. The CDR3 has 13 amino acids. With 6 bases removed from V and 10 bases from J, the gap between germline ends came to 13 bases. Germline lookup yields CDR1 MDHEN and CDR2 SYDVKM. The CDR3: CASSRNGDSPLHF. The CDR3 nucleotides read TGTGCCAGCAGCCGCAACGGTGACTCACCCCTCCACTTT.

V gene TRBV5-4 combines with J gene TRBJ1-2; tentative D call: TRBD1 (5 bases). The CDR3 extends over 16 amino acids. Trimming took 6 bases from V and 8 from J, leaving 26 bases between them. Germline V lookup: CDR1 SGHNT, CDR2 YYREEE (reference sequence). CDR3 sequence (DNA): TGTGCCAGCACCCTTTTAGGTCGAGACAGTATGCTGGGCTACACCTTC. Translation: CASTLLGRDSMLGYTF.

The chain combines TRBV30 with TRBJ1-2; perhaps TRBD1 as D (5 bases). Trimming left V 7 bases short and J 8 bases short, with 23 bases between. Germline V gene sequence: CDR1 GTSNPN, CDR2 SVGIG (reference sequence). CDR3 length: 14 residues. The chain's CDR3 is CAFRTQSALSGYTF. In DNA, the CDR3 is TGTGCCTTCAGGACACAGTCCGCTTTATCAGGCTACACCTTC.

This clone was recorded only once. The CDR3 DNA is TGTGCCAGCAGTTACTCGAGCGGATCCACTGAAGCTTTCTTT. Amino acids: CASSYSSGSTEAFF. The genes are TRBV6-5 and TRBJ1-1, with D unresolved. Trimming stripped 0 bases from V and 4 bases from J, with 9 bases between. CDR1 MNHEY and CDR2 SVGAGI come from the germline V gene. The CDR3 sequence is 14 residues long.

V gene TRBV12-3 or TRBV12-4 combines with J gene TRBJ2-2, with TRBD1 matching over 7 bases. This CDR3 contains 12 residues. CDR3 nucleotide sequence: TGTGCAGGGGGCCAGAACACCGGGGAGCTGTTTTTT. Translation: CAGGQNTGELFF.

In the case of this clone: The same CDR3 also results from other DNA sequences found in this sample. The chain couples TRBV11-3 to TRBJ1-5; tentative D call: TRBD1 (6 bases). This CDR3 comprises 15 residues. Trimming pared 0 bases from V and 7 bases from J, leaving 13 bases between. CDR1 is SGHNT and CDR2 is YENEEA in the germline V gene. CDR3 coding DNA: TGTGCCAGCAGCTTAGAGGTACAGGGAAACCAGCCCCAGCATTTT. Its protein is CASSLEVQGNQPQHF.

The chain recombines TRBV27 with TRBJ1-2; possibly TRBD1 for D (6 bases). The length of the CDR3 is 15 residues. CDR1 MNHEY and CDR2 SMNVEV come from the germline V gene (reference sequence). V lost 5 bases and J lost 3, with 16 bases in between. The CDR3 DNA sequence: TGTGCCAGCAGTAAGGGGAGCGGGGGCGACTATGGCTACACCTTC. Amino acids: CASSKGSGGDYGYTF.

The V gene is TRBV19, the J gene TRBJ2-6; D is unclear. The CDR3 contains 15 residues. CDR1 is LNHDA, CDR2 SQIVND, per germline (reference sequence). Trimming took off 5 bases at V and 0 bases at J, with 8 bases between the two ends. The CDR3 is CASSALISGANVLTF. The CDR3 bases are TGTGCCAGTAGTGCCCTAATCTCTGGGGCCAACGTCCTGACTTTC.

This chain joins TRBV7-6 and TRBJ2-1; 14 nucleotides line up with TRBD2. J gave up 1 base and V 5 bases, and 7 bases lay outside the gene matches. The CDR3 is 18 amino acids. In germline, CDR1 is SGHVS, CDR2 FNYEAQ. The CDR3 protein is CASSKGLAGGNSYNEQFF. Written as DNA, the CDR3 is TGTGCCAGCAGCAAAGGACTAGCGGGGGGCAATTCCTACAATGAGCAGTTCTTC.

The V call is TRBV6-4, the J call TRBJ2-6; D not certain. This CDR3 comprises 15 residues. V lost 3 bases to trimming and J lost 0 bases, with 6 bases between them. Germline values: CDR1 MRHNA, CDR2 SNTAGT. The CDR3 DNA is TGTGCCAGCAGTGATAGATACTCTGGGGCCAACGTCCTGACTTTC. This gives the protein CASSDRYSGANVLTF.

The CDR3 sequence is CASRGQRAGGSFSYNSPLHF. DNA of the CDR3: TGTGCCAGCAGGGGACAAAGAGCGGGAGGGTCTTTCTCCTATAATTCACCCCTCCACTTT. The V and J genes are TRBV28 and TRBJ1-6, with D perhaps matching TRBD1 (6 bases). Trimming left V 6 bases short and J 0 bases short, with 24 bases between. Germline CDR1 MDHEN, CDR2 SYDVKM. This CDR3 is built from 20 residues. Combining the CDR3 with reference TRBV28 and TRBJ1-6 gives the whole variable domain DVKVTQSSRYLVKRTGEKVFLECVQDMDHENMFWYRQDPGLGLRLIYFSYDVKMKEKGDIPEGYSVSREKKERFSLILESASTNQTSMYLCASRGQRAGGSFSYNSPLHFGNGTRLTVT.

The chain combines TRBV10-3 with TRBJ1-2, with 7 bases matching TRBD1. J lost 3 bases, V lost 2 bases, and 0 bases had no gene match. CDR1 is ENHRY and CDR2 is SYGVKD in the germline V gene. This CDR3 region has 13 residues. CDR3 sequence reads: CAISETGDYGYTF. The CDR3 nucleotides read TGTGCCATCAGTGAGACAGGGGACTATGGCTACACCTTC.

This chain connects TRBV5-4 to TRBJ1-4, with D tentatively TRBD1 (6 bases). CDR1 is SGHNT and CDR2 is YYREEE in the germline V gene (reference sequence). The CDR3 is 15 residues long. V lost 0 bases and J 6 bases, leaving 12 bases between the germline ends. In nucleotides, the CDR3 is TGTGCCAGCAGCTTGGCGGGGGCAAGTGATGAAAAACTGTTTTTT. The encoded protein is CASSLAGASDEKLFF.

This clone was observed a handful of times. This chain joins TRBV5-4 and TRBJ1-2; a possible D gene is TRBD1 (6 bases). Germline V gene data show CDR1 as SGHNT and CDR2 as YYREEE (reference sequence). Trimming took 9 bases from V and 2 from J, leaving 17 bases between them. The CDR3 is made up of 14 amino acids. The CDR3, as DNA: TGTGCCACTTCAGTTGGGGGGCTGAACTATGGCTACACCTTC. Its protein product is CATSVGGLNYGYTF.

CDR3 bases: TGTGCCACCAGTGATGGGGGAAGTGGTAGGCAAGAGACCCAGTACTTC. Translating gives CATSDGGSGRQETQYF. The rearrangement links TRBV24-1 to TRBJ2-5, with D perhaps being TRBD1 or TRBD2 (5 bases each). The CDR3 is 16 residues long. Trimming took 3 bases from V and 2 from J, leaving 15 bases between them. Germline V gives CDR1 KGHDR, CDR2 SFDVKD.

The chain links TRBV9 to TRBJ1-2, with D uncertain. Germline values: CDR1 SGDLS, CDR2 YYNGEE. Trimming removed 0 bases from V and 1 base from J, with 4 bases in between. This CDR3 is 13 amino acids long. The CDR3, as DNA: TGTGCCAGCAGCGTAGAGAATAACTATGGCTACACCTTC. Protein product: CASSVENNYGYTF. The whole variable domain, filled in from reference TRBV9 and TRBJ1-2, reads DSGVTQTPKHLITATGQRVTLRCSPRSGDLSVYWYQQSLDQGLQFLIQYYNGEERAKGNILERFSAQQFPDLHSELNLSSLELGDSALYFCASSVENNYGYTFGSGTRLTVV.

This clone appeared once. The J gene is TRBJ2-5, the V gene TRBV28; D may be TRBD2 (6 bases). From germline, CDR1 is MDHEN and CDR2 SYDVKM. V was clipped by 9 bases and J by 5 bases, with 19 bases between them. This CDR3 has 14 amino acids. CDR3 DNA: TGTGCCAGTAGAGTCGGGAGAAATAGCGAGACCCAGTACTTC. It yields the protein CASRVGRNSETQYF.

The chain carries TRBV27 and TRBJ1-6; D remains unclear. Trimming took 8 bases from V and 0 from J, leaving 14 bases between them. CDR3 length equals 16 residues. In germline, CDR1 is MNHEY, CDR2 SMNVEV (reference sequence). This CDR3 is CASLPLFSSYNSPLHF. CDR3 DNA: TGTGCCAGCCTGCCCCTTTTTAGCTCCTATAATTCACCCCTCCACTTT.

CDR3: CASSPRGASLNSPLHF. DNA of the CDR3: TGTGCCAGCAGTCCGAGGGGGGCCTCACTTAATTCACCCCTCCACTTT. This rearrangement joins TRBV25-1 to TRBJ1-6; D is perhaps TRBD1 (6 bases). The germline V gene encodes CDR1 MGHDK and CDR2 SYGVNS. The V and J ends lost 5 bases and 6 bases respectively, with 17 bases between them. The CDR3 is made up of 16 amino acids.

CDR3 region: CASSLEDRGAFF. DNA for the CDR3: TGTGCCAGCAGCTTGGAGGACAGGGGAGCTTTCTTT. This sequence joins TRBV5-6 and TRBJ1-1; 9 nucleotides match TRBD1. The V segment lost 0 bases and the J segment 10 bases; nucleotides outside the gene matches: 1. Germline CDR1 SGHDT, CDR2 YYEEEE. This CDR3 comprises 12 residues.

This chain uses TRBV7-8 with TRBJ1-5; 9 positions agree with TRBD1. The CDR3 spans 19 residues. The V gene's germline CDR1 is SGHVS and CDR2 FQNEAQ. Trimming at V came to 5 bases and at J to 1 base, leaving 15 bases not matched to a gene. CDR3: CASSREAGTGTFSNQPQHF. CDR3 sequence (DNA): TGTGCCAGCAGCCGAGAAGCCGGGACAGGGACATTCAGCAATCAGCCCCAGCATTTT.